These 21 T cell receptor beta chains originate from one sample sequenced in a study of T-cell reconstitution after alpha-beta-depleted transplantation in children (dated by TCRdb to about 2016). What the treatment or condition label conveys for this sample: allogeneic hematopoietic cell transplantation with graft depleted of TCRalphabeta T cells and CD19 B cells. The library relied on PCR. The sequencing machine was an Illumina HiSeq 2500. TCR library preparation used molecular barcoding, with unique molecular identifiers applied to normalize quantification of the TCRbeta repertoire. TCRdb itself trimmed the public reads at Q25 with fastp, ran MiXCR and retained productive beta chains. Rows matching on CDR3 protein sequence are summarized as one entry with the most common DNA and genes. Across this sample there are around 440,000 distinct CDR3 sequences, with about 10% seen only once. The ten largest clones represent roughly 2% of the sample.

The specimen comprised PBMCs, sampled before TCRalphabeta/CD19-depleted stem cell transplant. The receptor source for this set is a child aged 2 to 10 with inherited bone marrow failure, due to receive a stem cell transplant.

The chain links TRBV6-2 or TRBV6-3 to TRBJ2-1; TRBD2 aligns across 9 bases. Trimming took 6 bases from V and 6 from J; bases not matched to a gene: 9. CDR1 and CDR2 (germline): MNHEY, SVGEGT. This CDR3 spans 15 amino acids. The CDR3 spells CASRLIAGEGNEQFF. CDR3 sequence (DNA): TGTGCCAGCAGGCTCATAGCGGGAGAGGGCAATGAGCAGTTCTTC.

In this sample, this clonotype turned up many times. The chain joins TRBV5-1 to TRBJ1-4; D gene ambiguous. In germline, CDR1 is SGHRS, CDR2 YFSETQ. The CDR3 is made up of 15 amino acids. Trimming shortened V by 3 bases and J by 5 bases, and 14 bases separated the two germline ends. The chain's CDR3 is CASSSAVARNEKLFF. CDR3 sequence (DNA): TGCGCCAGCAGCTCGGCCGTCGCAAGAAATGAAAAACTGTTTTTT. The full variable domain, its missing parts supplied by reference TRBV5-1 and TRBJ1-4, is KAGVTQTPRYLIKTRGQQVTLSCSPISGHRSVSWYQQTPGQGLQFLFEYFSETQRNKGNFPGRFSGRQFSNSRSEMNVSTLELGDSALYLCASSSAVARNEKLFFGSGTQLSVL.

The chain recombines TRBV27 with TRBJ2-3, with 8 bases lining up with TRBD2. The CDR3 covers 17 residues. V was pared by 3 bases and J by 0 bases, with 8 bases of the junction left unmatched. CDR1 is MNHEY and CDR2 is SMNVEV in the germline V gene (reference sequence). As DNA, the CDR3 is TGTGCCAGCAGTTTTACGACTAGCGCGACTAGCACAGATACGCAGTATTTT. This gives the protein CASSFTTSATSTDTQYF.

This clonotype has more than one count but fewer than ten. V and J are TRBV5-4 and TRBJ2-3; TRBD1 matches at 7 bases. The length of the CDR3 is 16 residues. Germline values: CDR1 SGHNT, CDR2 YYREEE (reference sequence). Germline trimming cut 0 bases from V and 0 bases from J; bases unmatched to any gene: 4. CDR3 loop: CASSLGTGLSTDTQYF. The CDR3, as DNA: TGTGCCAGCAGCTTGGGGACAGGACTTAGCACAGATACGCAGTATTTT.

A few counts support this clonotype. The rearrangement links TRBV7-6 to TRBJ2-2; D is unresolved. Germline V gene sequence: CDR1 SGHVS, CDR2 FNYEAQ. This CDR3 is built from 16 residues. The germline V and J ends were trimmed by 5 bases and 0 bases, with 13 bases remaining between them. The CDR3 is CASSQQTVSNTGELFF. CDR3 bases: TGTGCCAGCAGCCAACAGACGGTATCGAACACCGGGGAGCTGTTTTTT.

This chain links TRBV28 with TRBJ2-1, with a weak D call TRBD2 (6 bases). Germline-derived CDR1 and CDR2 are MDHEN and SYDVKM. Trimming stripped 6 bases from V and 4 bases from J, with 16 bases between. This CDR3 spans 15 amino acids. This CDR3 reads CASRMGTQGYNEQFF. CDR3 nucleotide sequence: TGTGCCAGCAGAATGGGGACTCAAGGGTACAATGAGCAGTTCTTC.

This clonotype was picked up many times. The CDR3 DNA follows: TGCGCCAGCAGCCAAGCTCCCCCGACTAGCGGCACTCCCTACGAGCAGTACTTC. This sequence encodes CASSQAPPTSGTPYEQYF. This chain connects TRBV4-3 to TRBJ2-7; 9 bases agree with TRBD2. The CDR3 is made up of 18 amino acids. V lost 1 base and J lost 2; bases outside the gene matches: 12. Germline values: CDR1 LGHNA, CDR2 YSLEER.

For this clonotype: A much larger clone differs by one base, so this may be a read error. This sequence joins TRBV20-1 and TRBJ1-1; no reliable D call. V lost 4 bases to trimming and J lost 11 bases, with 14 bases between them. The CDR3 covers 11 residues. Germline values: CDR1 DFQATT, CDR2 SNEGSKA (reference sequence). CDR3 in DNA: TGCAGTGCTAACCCCAGGCCGGGGGCTTTCTTT. Amino acids: CSANPRPGAFF.

Turning to this clonotype: It may be a read error: a sequence one base away is much more abundant. The gene calls are TRBV6-2 or TRBV6-3 and TRBJ2-7; 8 positions match TRBD2. Germline CDR1 MNHEY, CDR2 SVGEGT. The CDR3 spans 13 residues. The CDR3 coding sequence is TGTGCCAGCAGTCTGGGACTAGATGGCGAGCTGTACTTC. It is translated as CASSLGLDGELYF.

As for this clonotype: A much larger clonotype is one base distant, so this may be a read error. The chain combines TRBV29-1 with TRBJ2-3; D unclear. V was cut by 1 base and J by 2 bases, with 4 bases left in between. The CDR3 spans 12 residues. Germline V gene sequence: CDR1 SQVTM, CDR2 ANQGSEA. This CDR3 reads CSVEGVTDTQYF. The CDR3 DNA reads TGCAGCGTTGAAGGTGTCACAGATACGCAGTATTTT.

This clonotype was seen many times. The J gene is TRBJ2-1, the V gene TRBV9, with 9 bases fitting TRBD2. Losses at the gene ends were 4 bases for V and 12 bases for J; bases not matched to a gene: 14. Germline-derived CDR1 and CDR2 are SGDLS and YYNGEE. The CDR3 has 15 residues. DNA for the CDR3: TGTGCCAGCAGCCCTTCCCTTCCTAGCGGGACTGGGCAGTTCTTC. Encoded protein: CASSPSLPSGTGQFF.

This clonotype showed up many times. The J gene is TRBJ2-7, the V gene TRBV20-1; the match to TRBD2 covers 8 bases. Germline V gene lookup returns CDR1 DFQATT and CDR2 SNEGSKA (reference sequence). The V segment lost 6 bases and the J segment 7 bases; nucleotides outside the gene matches: 11. The CDR3 has 13 amino acids. The CDR3 DNA reads TGCAGTGCCCTAAAGCGGGAGAGAGGAGAGCAGTACTTC. This translates into CSALKRERGEQYF.

This clonotype was found many times. The chain links TRBV29-1 to TRBJ1-1; D is unclear. V gave up 7 bases and J gave up 2 bases, with 5 bases separating them. The germline CDR1 and CDR2 sequences are SQVTM and ANQGSEA. There are 10 residues in the CDR3. The CDR3 loop is CSAENTEAFF. The CDR3 DNA reads as TGCAGCGCCGAAAACACTGAAGCTTTCTTT.

The chain joins TRBV18 to TRBJ2-3; D may correspond to TRBD1 or TRBD2 (5 bases each). The CDR3 length is 16 residues. CDR1 and CDR2 from the germline V gene are KGHSH and LQKENI. Trimming removed 2 bases at V and 4 bases at J, with 16 bases between. CDR3 coding DNA: TGTGCCAGCTCACCATACCGGGACGGACTTTCAGATACGCAGTATTTT. Translated, it gives CASSPYRDGLSDTQYF.

This clonotype was found many times. The V gene is TRBV6-1, the J gene TRBJ2-3, with D possibly being TRBD1 (5 bases). This CDR3 comprises 15 residues. The V gene's germline CDR1 is MNHNS and CDR2 SASEGT. V was shortened by 6 bases and J by 4 bases, with 17 bases between the two germline ends. The CDR3 nucleotides read TGTGCCAGCAGACTGGACGGGCAGGGCGCAGATACGCAGTATTTT. Protein product: CASRLDGQGADTQYF.

This clonotype was picked up many times. The chain recombines TRBV12-3 or TRBV12-4 with TRBJ2-5; 10 nucleotides line up with TRBD1. The CDR3 extends over 15 amino acids. J lost 3 bases, V lost 5 bases, and 6 bases had no gene match. In nucleotides, the CDR3 is TGTGCCAGCAGTCACCGAGGGACAGGGGAAGAGACCCAGTACTTC. This codes for CASSHRGTGEETQYF.

The chain employs TRBV7-2 and TRBJ2-3; a weak D match, TRBD2 (6 bases). V gave up 3 bases and J gave up 4 bases, with 14 bases separating them. This CDR3 contains 15 residues. Germline CDR1 is SGHTA and CDR2 is FQGNSA. The CDR3 loop reads CASSLGLAFADTQYF. CDR3 coding DNA: TGTGCCAGCAGCTTGGGGCTAGCGTTCGCAGATACGCAGTATTTT.

This clonotype was counted many times. This chain uses TRBV11-2 with TRBJ2-3, with a weak D call TRBD1 (5 bases). The CDR3 totals 18 residues. V dropped 1 base and J dropped 1 base, with 18 bases sitting between them. From germline, CDR1 is SGHAT and CDR2 FQNNGV. The CDR3: CASSLVWGRDDGTDTQYF. DNA for the CDR3: TGTGCCAGCAGCTTAGTTTGGGGCAGGGATGATGGCACAGATACGCAGTATTTT.

Comment on this clonotype: A much more abundant neighbour one base away suggests this may be a read error. The chain uses TRBV20-1 and TRBJ1-2; D ambiguous. Germline V gene data show CDR1 as DFQATT and CDR2 as SNEGSKA (reference sequence). V lost 7 bases and J 4 bases, leaving 13 bases between the germline ends. The CDR3 covers 12 residues. CDR3 DNA: TGCAGTGGAGCGAGAGGGAGCTATGGCTACACCTTC. Residues: CSGARGSYGYTF.

This clonotype was observed many times. The chain links TRBV5-1 to TRBJ1-1; TRBD1 matches 7 bases. V lost 5 bases to trimming and J lost 2 bases; unmatched junction nucleotides: 6. CDR1 and CDR2 (germline): SGHRS, YFSETQ. CDR3 size: 14 residues. CDR3 sequence (DNA): TGCGCCAGCAGTTTACAGGGGAGTAACACTGAAGCTTTCTTT. As protein: CASSLQGSNTEAFF.

This clonotype was counted at least ten times. The chain uses TRBV6-1 and TRBJ1-2; TRBD1 is a possible D gene (6 bases). V lost 3 bases and J 4 bases, leaving 12 bases between the germline ends. Germline CDR1 reads MNHNS; CDR2 reads SASEGT. This CDR3 contains 14 residues. CDR3 amino acids: CASSDPQGSYGYTF. The DNA for the CDR3 is TGTGCCAGCAGTGACCCACAGGGCTCCTATGGCTACACCTTC.